The T cell receptor beta chain under discussion was sequenced for a study of CD8 T cells in Susac syndrome. RNA totalling roughly 0.5 to 1 ug underwent reverse transcription with random hexamers. TCRdb redid the calling of the immunoSEQ multiplex PCR reads with MiXCR, one entry per CDR3 protein. The sample comprises around 150,000 distinct CDR3 sequences, roughly 94% of which are singletons, and more than 0.14% rests with the top ten. Germline CDR1 is GTSNPN and CDR2 is SVGIG (reference sequence). The trim removed 3 bases at V and 7 bases at J, leaving 8 bases unmatched. The CDR3 loop spans 15 amino acids.

V usage is TRBV30 and J usage is TRBJ1-6; 8 bases agree with TRBD1. The receptor's source is a human donor with Susac syndrome. Input material: CD4+ T cells from PBMCs. The CDR3 reads CAWSPPDRGNSPLHF. CDR3 coding DNA: TGTGCCTGGAGCCCCCCCGACAGGGGCAATTCACCCCTCCACTTT.